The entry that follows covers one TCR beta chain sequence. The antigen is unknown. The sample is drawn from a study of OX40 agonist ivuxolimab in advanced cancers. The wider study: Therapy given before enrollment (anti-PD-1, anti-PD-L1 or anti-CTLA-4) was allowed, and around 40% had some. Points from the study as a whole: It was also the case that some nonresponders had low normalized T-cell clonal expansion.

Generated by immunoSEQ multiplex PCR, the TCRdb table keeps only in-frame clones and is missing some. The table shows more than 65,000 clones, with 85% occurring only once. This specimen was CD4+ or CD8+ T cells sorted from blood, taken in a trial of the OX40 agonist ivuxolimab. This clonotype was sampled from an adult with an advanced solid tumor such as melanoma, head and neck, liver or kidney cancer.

The CDR3: CASSSRRATQYF. CDR3 sequence (DNA): TGTGCCAGCAGTTCCCGACGTGCTACGCAGTATTTT. V usage is TRBV28 and J usage is TRBJ2-3, with D hard to call. The CDR3 totals 12 residues. The V end lost 4 bases, the J end lost 8 bases, and 10 bases lay between the germline ends. CDR1 and CDR2 from the germline V gene are MDHEN and SYDVKM.